This paragraph reports one T cell receptor beta chain. A much larger clonotype is one base distant, so this may be a read error. Joint extraction of RNA and DNA used roughly 19-31 mg of bulk tissue that was unsorted. These data originate in a study of tumor-infiltrating lymphocytes in primary liver carcinoma. A constant-region primer primed TCR beta cDNA synthesis from 400 to 600 ng of total RNA. Libraries covering TCR beta were generated through three nested multiplex PCR rounds (using a slightly modified ARM-PCR). Investigators reported that the first two PCR rounds, at around 9 cycles each, used TRBV1-TRBV30 forward primers with a C-beta reverse primer. TCRdb re-called the multiplex PCR reads with MiXCR, one entry per CDR3 protein. Of 35,000 to 40,000 distinct CDR3 sequences in the sample, 75% were seen once. The length of the CDR3 is 14 residues. CDR1 is SGDLS, CDR2 YYNGEE, per germline.

The TCR sequence derives from a man aged 40-50 years with primary liver carcinoma and hepatitis B virus infection. Sequenced sample: tumor-adjacent normal liver tissue. This chain joins TRBV9 and TRBJ2-3, with D possibly being TRBD1 (6 bases). CDR3 DNA sequence: TGTGTCAGCAGCTATCAGACAGGTCCAGATACGCAGTATTTT. It translates to CVSSYQTGPDTQYF.